Each of the 10 T cell receptor beta chains below was sequenced from the same sample in a study of control samples from healthy donors and cancer patients (dated by TCRdb to 2018 to 2020). The protocol used for the library was the immunoSEQ multiplex PCR assay. In TCRdb, the immuneACCESS table is reduced to in-frame sequences with V and J assigned. These tables do not hold every clone; where another copy was compared, an unresolved V gene accounts for under half, and the others remain unexplained. Within this sample are 100,000 or so clones, with 86% of them counted one time only. Clones ranked in the top ten supply roughly 1.3% of the sample. Material for sequencing was blood. The receptors originated from a woman aged 45-65 years in good health.

The rearrangement uses TRBV3-1 (or the pseudogene TRBV3-2) and TRBJ2-7, with 7 bases lining up with TRBD1. V lost 0 bases and J lost 9; bases outside the gene matches: 5. Per the germline V gene, CDR1 is LGHDT and CDR2 is YNNKEL (reference sequence). The CDR3 runs to 13 residues. CDR3 protein: CASSQEDRSVQYF. CDR3 nucleotide sequence: TGTGCCAGCAGCCAAGAGGACAGGTCCGTGCAGTACTTC.

The chain combines TRBV11-3 with TRBJ2-2; D gene ambiguous. The germline CDR1 and CDR2 sequences are SGHNT and YENEEA. V was trimmed by 5 bases and J by 7 bases, leaving 14 bases between them. The CDR3 loop spans 14 amino acids. The CDR3, as DNA: TGTGCCAGCAGCCCGCGAACCCTCGGCGGGGAGCTGTTTTTT. Residues: CASSPRTLGGELFF. The variable domain in full, with the rest retrieved from reference TRBV11-3 and TRBJ2-2, is EAGVVQSPRYKIIEKKQPVAFWCNPISGHNTLYWYLQNLGQGPELLIRYENEEAVDDSQLPKDRFSAERLKGVDSTLKIQPAELGDSAVYLCASSPRTLGGELFFGEGSRLTVL.

This rearrangement joins TRBV5-5 to TRBJ1-5, with TRBD1 matching over 8 bases. V shed 1 base and J 8 bases; nucleotides not matched to a gene: 5. This CDR3 is built from 14 residues. Germline V lookup: CDR1 SGHKS, CDR2 YYEKEE (reference sequence). CDR3 bases: TGTGCCAGCAGCTTGTCAGGGGGCGGGGAGCCCCAGCATTTT. Residues: CASSLSGGGEPQHF.

V usage is TRBV29-1 and J usage is TRBJ2-2, with 8 bases that match TRBD1. The CDR3 covers 14 residues. J lost 7 bases, V lost 4 bases, and 8 bases had no gene match. CDR1 is SQVTM, CDR2 ANQGSEA, per germline. The CDR3 sequence: CSVAQTGADGELFF. As DNA, the CDR3 is TGCAGCGTTGCCCAGACAGGGGCCGACGGGGAGCTGTTTTTT.

This rearrangement joins TRBV19 to TRBJ1-2, with D unresolved. Trimming shortened V by 1 base and J by 0 bases, and 6 bases separated the two germline ends. CDR3 length equals 14 residues. Germline assignment: CDR1 LNHDA and CDR2 SQIVND (reference sequence). CDR3 nucleotides: TGTGCCAGTAGTATAGCCCGAGCTAACTATGGCTACACCTTC. Protein sequence: CASSIARANYGYTF. The complete variable domain, with remaining parts taken from reference TRBV19 and TRBJ1-2, reads DGGITQSPKYLFRKEGQNVTLSCEQNLNHDAMYWYRQDPGQGLRLIYYSQIVNDFQKGDIAEGYSVSREKKESFPLTVTSAQKNPTAFYLCASSIARANYGYTFGSGTRLTVV.

The chain has TRBV7-6 and TRBJ2-2; possible D gene TRBD2, 6 bases. Germline values: CDR1 SGHVS, CDR2 FNYEAQ. Trimming shortened V by 5 bases and J by 5 bases, and 21 bases separated the two germline ends. CDR3 length: 17 amino acids. This chain's CDR3 is CASSLEGGARVTGELFF. The CDR3 region has the DNA TGTGCCAGCAGCCTTGAAGGAGGGGCGAGGGTAACCGGGGAGCTGTTTTTT.

This chain joins TRBV19 and TRBJ1-5; no clear D gene. Trimming took off 4 bases at V and 0 bases at J, with 10 bases between the two ends. The CDR3 is made up of 15 amino acids. The V gene's germline CDR1 is LNHDA and CDR2 SQIVND (reference sequence). The chain's CDR3 is CASSTPAYSNQPQHF. In DNA form, the CDR3 reads TGTGCCAGTAGTACTCCGGCCTATAGCAATCAGCCCCAGCATTTT.

The rearrangement links TRBV7-8 to TRBJ2-1; the D gene is possibly TRBD2 (5 bases). V was shortened by 8 bases and J by 4 bases, with 15 bases between the two germline ends. The CDR3 totals 14 residues. Germline-derived CDR1 and CDR2 are SGHVS and FQNEAQ. CDR3 loop: CASLLVAKYNEQFF. The DNA of the CDR3 is TGTGCCAGCCTACTAGTAGCCAAGTACAATGAGCAGTTCTTC.

This sequence joins TRBV12-3 or TRBV12-4 and TRBJ1-2; 10 bases fit TRBD1. V trimming: 3 bases; J trimming: 11 bases; junction bases outside the gene matches: 3. The CDR3 extends over 12 amino acids. The CDR3, as DNA: TGTGCCAGCAGTTTGGGGACAGGGGCATACACCTTC. Protein sequence: CASSLGTGAYTF.

The chain is built from TRBV29-1 and TRBJ2-1; D is undetermined. Deletions cut 3 bases from V and 10 bases from J, with 16 bases between. There are 13 residues in the CDR3. Germline CDR1 is SQVTM and CDR2 is ANQGSEA. As DNA, the CDR3 is TGCAGCGTTGAGCGGTTAATGAGGCGGGAGCAGTTCTTC. It translates to CSVERLMRREQFF.